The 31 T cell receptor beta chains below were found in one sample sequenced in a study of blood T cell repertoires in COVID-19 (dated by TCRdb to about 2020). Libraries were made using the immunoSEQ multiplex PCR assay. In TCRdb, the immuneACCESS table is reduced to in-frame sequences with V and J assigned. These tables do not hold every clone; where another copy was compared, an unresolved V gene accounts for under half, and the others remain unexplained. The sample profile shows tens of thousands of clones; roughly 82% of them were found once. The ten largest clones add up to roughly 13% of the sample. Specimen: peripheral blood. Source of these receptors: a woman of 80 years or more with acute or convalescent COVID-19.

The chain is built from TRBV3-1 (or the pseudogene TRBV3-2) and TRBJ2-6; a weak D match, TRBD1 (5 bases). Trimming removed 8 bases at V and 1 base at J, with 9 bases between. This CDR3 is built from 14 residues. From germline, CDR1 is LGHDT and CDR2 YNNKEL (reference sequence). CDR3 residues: CASGHLSGANVLTF. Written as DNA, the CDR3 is TGTGCCAGCGGACATTTGTCTGGGGCCAACGTCCTGACTTTC.

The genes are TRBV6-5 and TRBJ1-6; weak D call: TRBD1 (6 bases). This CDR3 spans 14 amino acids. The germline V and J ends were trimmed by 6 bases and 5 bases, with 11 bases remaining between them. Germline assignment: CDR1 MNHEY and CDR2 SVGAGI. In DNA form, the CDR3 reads TGTGCCAGCAGGTGGGACACCCATAATTCACCCCTCCACTTT. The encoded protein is CASRWDTHNSPLHF.

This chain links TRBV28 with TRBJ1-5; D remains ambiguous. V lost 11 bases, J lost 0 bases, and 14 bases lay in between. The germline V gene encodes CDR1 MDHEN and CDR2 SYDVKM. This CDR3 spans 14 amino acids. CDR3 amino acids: CAAWYTASNQPQHF. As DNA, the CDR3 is TGTGCCGCCTGGTATACAGCTAGCAATCAGCCCCAGCATTTT.

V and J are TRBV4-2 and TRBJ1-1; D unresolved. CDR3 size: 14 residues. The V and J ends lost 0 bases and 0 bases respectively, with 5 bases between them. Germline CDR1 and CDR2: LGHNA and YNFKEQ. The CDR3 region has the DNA TGTGCCAGCAGCCAAGACACAGTGAACACTGAAGCTTTCTTT. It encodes CASSQDTVNTEAFF.

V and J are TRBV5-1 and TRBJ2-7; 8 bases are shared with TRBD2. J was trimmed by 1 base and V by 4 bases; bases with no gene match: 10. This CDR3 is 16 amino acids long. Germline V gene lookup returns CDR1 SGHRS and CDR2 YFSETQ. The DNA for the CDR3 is TGCGCCAGCAGCCCAACGAGCGGGAGCTCGTCCTACGAGCAGTACTTC. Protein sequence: CASSPTSGSSSYEQYF.

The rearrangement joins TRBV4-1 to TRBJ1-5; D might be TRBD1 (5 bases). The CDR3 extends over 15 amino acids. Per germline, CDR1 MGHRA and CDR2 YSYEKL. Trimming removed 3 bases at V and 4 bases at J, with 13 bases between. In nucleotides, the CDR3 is TGCGCCAGCAGCCACGCAGGGATAGCAAATCAGCCCCAGCATTTT. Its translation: CASSHAGIANQPQHF.

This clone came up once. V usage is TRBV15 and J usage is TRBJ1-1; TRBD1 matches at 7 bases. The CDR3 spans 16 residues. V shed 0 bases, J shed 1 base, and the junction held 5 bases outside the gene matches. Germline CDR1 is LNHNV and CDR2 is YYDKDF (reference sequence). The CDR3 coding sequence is TGTGCCACCAGCAGAGATGGGGGACAGCCGAACACTGAAGCTTTCTTT. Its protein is CATSRDGGQPNTEAFF.

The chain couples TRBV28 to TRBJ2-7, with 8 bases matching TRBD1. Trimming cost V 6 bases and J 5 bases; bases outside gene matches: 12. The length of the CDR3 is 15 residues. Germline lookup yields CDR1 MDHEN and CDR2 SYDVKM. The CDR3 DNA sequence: TGTGCCAGCAGCCCATCCGGACAGGGTAAAAACGAGCAGTACTTC. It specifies CASSPSGQGKNEQYF.

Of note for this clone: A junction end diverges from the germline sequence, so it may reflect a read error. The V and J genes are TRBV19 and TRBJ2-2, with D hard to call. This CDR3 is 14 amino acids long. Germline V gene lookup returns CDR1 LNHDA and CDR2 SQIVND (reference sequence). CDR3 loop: CASSIGAKTGELFF. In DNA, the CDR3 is TGTGCCAGTAGTATCGGAGCGAAGACCGGGGAGCTGTTTTTT.

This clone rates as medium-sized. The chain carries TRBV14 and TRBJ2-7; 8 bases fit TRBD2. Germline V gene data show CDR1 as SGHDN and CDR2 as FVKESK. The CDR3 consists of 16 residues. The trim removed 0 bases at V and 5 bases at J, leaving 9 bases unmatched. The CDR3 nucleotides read TGTGCCAGCAGCCAAGACCCAGGCGGGGGGTTTGACGAGCAGTACTTC. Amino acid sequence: CASSQDPGGGFDEQYF.

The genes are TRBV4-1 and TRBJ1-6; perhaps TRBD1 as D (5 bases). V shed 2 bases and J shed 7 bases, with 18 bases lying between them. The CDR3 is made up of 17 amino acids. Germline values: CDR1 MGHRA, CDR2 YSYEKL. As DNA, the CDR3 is TGCGCCAGCAGCCAACCTCCCTTCGGGACTTACAATTCACCCCTCCACTTT. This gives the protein CASSQPPFGTYNSPLHF.

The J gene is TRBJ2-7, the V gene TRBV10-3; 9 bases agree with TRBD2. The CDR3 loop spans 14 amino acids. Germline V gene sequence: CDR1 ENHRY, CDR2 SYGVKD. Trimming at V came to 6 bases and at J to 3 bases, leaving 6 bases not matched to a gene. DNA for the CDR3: TGTGCCATCAGGGGACCGACTAGCGGCTACGAGCAGTACTTC. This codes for CAIRGPTSGYEQYF.

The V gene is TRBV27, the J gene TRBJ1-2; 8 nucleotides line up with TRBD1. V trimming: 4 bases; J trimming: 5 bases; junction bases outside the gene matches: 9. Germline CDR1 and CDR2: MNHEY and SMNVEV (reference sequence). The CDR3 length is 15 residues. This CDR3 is CASSSPRTGHYGYTF. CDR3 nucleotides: TGTGCCAGCAGTTCCCCCCGGACAGGGCATTATGGCTACACCTTC.

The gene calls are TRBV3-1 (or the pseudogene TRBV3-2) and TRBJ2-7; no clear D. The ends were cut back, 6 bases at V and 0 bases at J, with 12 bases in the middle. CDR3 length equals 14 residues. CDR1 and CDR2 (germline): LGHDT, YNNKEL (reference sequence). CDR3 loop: CASSSTHTSYEQYF. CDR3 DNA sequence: TGTGCCAGCAGTAGTACGCATACCTCCTACGAGCAGTACTTC.

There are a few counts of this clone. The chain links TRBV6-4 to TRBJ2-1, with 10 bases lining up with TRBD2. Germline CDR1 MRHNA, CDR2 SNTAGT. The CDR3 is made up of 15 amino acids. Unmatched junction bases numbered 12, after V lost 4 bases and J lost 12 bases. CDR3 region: CASSAASGSSGGQFF. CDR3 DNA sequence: TGTGCCAGCAGTGCGGCTAGCGGGAGTTCCGGCGGGCAGTTCTTC.

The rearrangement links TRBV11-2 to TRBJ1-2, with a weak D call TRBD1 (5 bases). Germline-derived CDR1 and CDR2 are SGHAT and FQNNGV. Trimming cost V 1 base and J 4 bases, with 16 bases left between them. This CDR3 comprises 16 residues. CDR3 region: CASSLAHRPLGYGYTF. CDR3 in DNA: TGTGCCAGCAGCTTAGCTCACAGGCCCCTAGGCTATGGCTACACCTTC.

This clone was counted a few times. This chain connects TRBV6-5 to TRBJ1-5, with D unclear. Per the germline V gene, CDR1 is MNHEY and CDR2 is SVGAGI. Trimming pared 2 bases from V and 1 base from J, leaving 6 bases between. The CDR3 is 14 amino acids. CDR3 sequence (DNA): TGTGCCAGCAGTTACAAGGAGAGCAATCAGCCCCAGCATTTT. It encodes CASSYKESNQPQHF.

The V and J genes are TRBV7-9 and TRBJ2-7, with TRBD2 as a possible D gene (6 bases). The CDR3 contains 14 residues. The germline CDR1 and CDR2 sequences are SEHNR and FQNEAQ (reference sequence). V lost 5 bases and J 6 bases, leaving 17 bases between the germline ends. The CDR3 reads CASSPEVASVEQYF. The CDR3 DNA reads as TGTGCCAGCAGCCCCGAGGTGGCTAGCGTCGAGCAGTACTTC. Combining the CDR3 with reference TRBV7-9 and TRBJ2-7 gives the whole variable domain DTGVSQNPRHKITKRGQNVTFRCDPISEHNRLYWYRQTLGQGPEFLTYFQNEAQLEKSRLLSDRFSAERPKGSFSTLEIQRTEQGDSAMYLCASSPEVASVEQYFGPGTRLTVT.

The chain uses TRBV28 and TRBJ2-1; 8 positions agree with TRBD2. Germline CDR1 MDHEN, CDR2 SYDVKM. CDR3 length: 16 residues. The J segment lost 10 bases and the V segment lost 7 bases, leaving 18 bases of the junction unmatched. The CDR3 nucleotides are TGTGCCAGCACCCCGGGGGGTCTAGCGGGCCTAAAAGAGCAGTTCTTC. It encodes CASTPGGLAGLKEQFF. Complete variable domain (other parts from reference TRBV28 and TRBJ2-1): DVKVTQSSRYLVKRTGEKVFLECVQDMDHENMFWYRQDPGLGLRLIYFSYDVKMKEKGDIPEGYSVSREKKERFSLILESASTNQTSMYLCASTPGGLAGLKEQFFGPGTRLTVL.

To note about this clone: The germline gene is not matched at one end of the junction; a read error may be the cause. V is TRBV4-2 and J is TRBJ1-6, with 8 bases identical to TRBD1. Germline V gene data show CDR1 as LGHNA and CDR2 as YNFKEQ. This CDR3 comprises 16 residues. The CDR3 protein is CASSQGTGWDNSPLHF. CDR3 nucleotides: TGTGCCAGCAGTCAAGGGACAGGCTGGGATAATTCACCCCTCCACTTT.

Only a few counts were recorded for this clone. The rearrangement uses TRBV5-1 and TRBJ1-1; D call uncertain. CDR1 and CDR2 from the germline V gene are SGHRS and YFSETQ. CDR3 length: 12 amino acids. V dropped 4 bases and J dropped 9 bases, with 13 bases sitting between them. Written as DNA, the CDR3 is TGCGCCAGCAGCCTTTTAGGAGCCAAAGCTTTCTTT. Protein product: CASSLLGAKAFF.

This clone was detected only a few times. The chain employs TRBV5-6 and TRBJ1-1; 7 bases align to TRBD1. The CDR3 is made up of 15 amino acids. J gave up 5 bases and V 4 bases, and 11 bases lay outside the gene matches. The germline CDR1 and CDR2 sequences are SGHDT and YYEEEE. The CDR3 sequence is CASSPTWTGGTEAFF. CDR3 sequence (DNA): TGTGCCAGCAGCCCAACCTGGACAGGAGGGACTGAAGCTTTCTTT.

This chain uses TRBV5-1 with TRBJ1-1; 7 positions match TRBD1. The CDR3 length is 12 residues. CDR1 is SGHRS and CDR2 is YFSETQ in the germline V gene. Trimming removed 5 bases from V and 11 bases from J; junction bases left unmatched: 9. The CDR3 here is CASSLETGRAFF. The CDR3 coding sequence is TGCGCCAGCAGTCTTGAGACAGGGCGGGCTTTCTTT.

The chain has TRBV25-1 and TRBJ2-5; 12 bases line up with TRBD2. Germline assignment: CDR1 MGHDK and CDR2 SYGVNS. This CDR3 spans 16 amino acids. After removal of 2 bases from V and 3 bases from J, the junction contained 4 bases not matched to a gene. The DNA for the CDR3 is TGTGCCAGCAGTGAAGGGAGACTAGCGGGAGAAGAGACCCAGTACTTC. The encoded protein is CASSEGRLAGEETQYF. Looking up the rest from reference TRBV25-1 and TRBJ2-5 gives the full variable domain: EADIYQTPRYLVIGTGKKITLECSQTMGHDKMYWYQQDPGMELHLIHYSYGVNSTEKGDLSSESTVSRIRTEHFPLTLESARPSHTSQYLCASSEGRLAGEETQYFGPGTRLLVL.

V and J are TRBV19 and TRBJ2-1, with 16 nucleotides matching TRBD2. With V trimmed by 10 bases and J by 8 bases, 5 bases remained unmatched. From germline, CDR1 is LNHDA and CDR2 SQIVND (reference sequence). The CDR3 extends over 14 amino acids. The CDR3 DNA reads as TGTGCCACCAAGGGACTAGCGGGAGGGGATGAGCAGTTCTTC. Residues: CATKGLAGGDEQFF.

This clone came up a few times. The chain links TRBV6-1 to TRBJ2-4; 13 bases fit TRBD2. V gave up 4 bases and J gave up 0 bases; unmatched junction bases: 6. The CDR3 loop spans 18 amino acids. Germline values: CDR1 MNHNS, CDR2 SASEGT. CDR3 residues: CASSAGTSGNLAKNIQYF. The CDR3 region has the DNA TGTGCCAGCAGTGCCGGGACTAGCGGGAACTTAGCCAAAAACATTCAGTACTTC.

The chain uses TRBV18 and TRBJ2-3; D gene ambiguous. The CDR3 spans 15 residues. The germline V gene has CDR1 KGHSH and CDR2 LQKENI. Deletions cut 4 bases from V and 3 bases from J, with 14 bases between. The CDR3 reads CASSLDSGPTDTQYF. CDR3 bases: TGTGCCAGCTCACTCGATAGTGGTCCGACAGATACGCAGTATTTT.

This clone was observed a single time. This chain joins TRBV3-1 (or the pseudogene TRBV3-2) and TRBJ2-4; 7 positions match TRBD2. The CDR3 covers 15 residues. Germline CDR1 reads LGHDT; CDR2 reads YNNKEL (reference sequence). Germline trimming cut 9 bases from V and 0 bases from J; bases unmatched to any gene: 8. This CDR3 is CASTGGLRAKNIQYF. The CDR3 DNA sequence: TGTGCCAGTACTGGGGGACTAAGAGCCAAAAACATTCAGTACTTC.

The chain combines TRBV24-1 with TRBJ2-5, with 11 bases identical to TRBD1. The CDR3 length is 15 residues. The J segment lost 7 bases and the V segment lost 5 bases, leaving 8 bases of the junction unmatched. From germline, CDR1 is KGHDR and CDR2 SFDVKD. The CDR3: CATSAGQGAYGTQYF. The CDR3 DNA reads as TGTGCCACCAGTGCCGGACAGGGGGCTTATGGGACCCAGTACTTC.

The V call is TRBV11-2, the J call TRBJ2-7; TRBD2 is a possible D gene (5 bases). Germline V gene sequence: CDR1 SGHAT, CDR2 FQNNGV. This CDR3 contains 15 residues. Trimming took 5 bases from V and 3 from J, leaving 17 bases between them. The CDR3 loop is CASSSFERPLYEQYF. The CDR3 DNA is TGTGCCAGCAGCAGCTTTGAGCGGCCGCTCTACGAGCAGTACTTC. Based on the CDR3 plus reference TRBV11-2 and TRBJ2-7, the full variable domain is EAGVAQSPRYKIIEKRQSVAFWCNPISGHATLYWYQQILGQGPKLLIQFQNNGVVDDSQLPKDRFSAERLKGVDSTLKIQPAKLEDSAVYLCASSSFERPLYEQYFGPGTRLTVT.

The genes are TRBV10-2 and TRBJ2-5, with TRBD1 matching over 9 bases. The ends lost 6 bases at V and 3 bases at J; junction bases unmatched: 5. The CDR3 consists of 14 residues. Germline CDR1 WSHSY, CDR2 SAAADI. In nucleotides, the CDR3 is TGCGCCAGCAGGGACAGGGGAGGCAAAGAGACCCAGTACTTC. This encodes CASRDRGGKETQYF.